This is a list of T cell receptor beta chains from one sample in a study of T cell responses to AZD1222 COVID-19 vaccine. The table came from immunoSEQ multiplex PCR; TCRdb's copy has only in-frame clones and leaves some out. The profile shows approximately 150,000 clones, less than 95% of them singletons. Sequenced here: peripheral blood, sampled 28 days after the second AZD1222 dose. The receptors here all came from an adult who received the AZD1222 COVID-19 vaccine. The CDR3 runs from the conserved cysteine through the conserved F or W. The D gene is left open where the match is weak. For some rows the clone size is stated as once, few or many, or as a class when expanded; others skip it.

CDR3 protein,CDR3 DNA,D gene,clone size,J gene,V gene
CASSLSGGSSYEQYF,TGTGCCAGCAGTTTATCGGGGGGTTCTTCCTACGAGCAGTACTTC,TRBD2,.,TRBJ2-7,TRBV28
CASSLESGRLSQLFF,TGCGCCAGCAGCTTGGAGTCAGGGCGGCTTAGTCAACTGTTTTTT,.,.,TRBJ1-4,TRBV5-1
CASSFSPRGQPQHF,TGTGCCAGCAGCTTCTCCCCCCGGGGTCAGCCCCAGCATTTT,.,.,TRBJ1-5,TRBV11-2
CASSLWSVQETQYF,TGTGCCAGCAGTTTATGGAGCGTTCAAGAGACCCAGTACTTC,.,.,TRBJ2-5,TRBV28
CASSLAGLSWPGNTIYF,TGTGCCAGCAGCTTGGCGGGACTATCCTGGCCTGGAAACACCATATATTTT,.,.,TRBJ1-3,TRBV5-8
CASSGSGTSGNTIYF,TGTGCCAGCAGTGGGTCCGGGACCTCTGGAAACACCATATATTTT,.,.,TRBJ1-3,TRBV7-9
CASSSPGGGVLDTQYF,TGTGCCAGCAGCTCCCCAGGCGGGGGGGTATTGGATACGCAGTATTTT,TRBD2,.,TRBJ2-3,TRBV5-4
CASSAMTHGGTGELFF,TGTGCCAGCAGCGCAATGACTCACGGGGGGACCGGGGAGCTGTTTTTT,TRBD2,.,TRBJ2-2,TRBV6-4
CAWKERSNYGYTF,TGTGCCTGGAAGGAAAGGTCTAACTATGGCTACACCTTC,.,.,TRBJ1-2,TRBV30
CASSPFGQGDTGELFF,TGTGCCAGCAGCCCCTTTGGGCAGGGGGACACCGGGGAGCTGTTTTTT,TRBD1,.,TRBJ2-2,TRBV28
CASSLGTGGNTQYF,TGTGCCAGCAGCCTCGGGACAGGGGGAAATACGCAGTATTTT,TRBD1,.,TRBJ2-3,TRBV7-3
CASSLTRGRGNEQFF,TGTGCCAGCAGCTTAACCCGAGGCCGGGGCAATGAGCAGTTCTTC,.,once,TRBJ2-1,TRBV7-3
CASSLNIAGEQYF,TGTGCCAGCAGTTTAAACATAGCGGGAGAGCAGTACTTC,TRBD2,.,TRBJ2-7,TRBV12-3/TRBV12-4
CASSFRRGNEKLFF,TGTGCCAGCAGCTTTCGTCGGGGTAATGAAAAACTGTTTTTT,.,.,TRBJ1-4,TRBV7-9
CASSSKRGFYNEQFF,TGTGCCAGCAGCTCTAAGCGGGGGTTTTACAATGAGCAGTTCTTC,TRBD2,.,TRBJ2-1,TRBV7-9
CASSRGGPGANVLTF,TGTGCCAGCAGTCGAGGGGGTCCTGGGGCCAACGTCCTGACTTTC,.,.,TRBJ2-6,TRBV28
CSVHSGIYEQYF,TGCAGCGTTCACTCAGGGATCTACGAGCAGTACTTC,.,.,TRBJ2-7,TRBV29-1
CASRATGRSYNSPLHF,TGTGCCAGCAGAGCAACAGGTCGCTCCTATAATTCACCCCTCCACTTT,.,.,TRBJ1-6,TRBV7-9
CASSVVPTNTGELFF,TGTGCCAGCAGCGTAGTTCCAACGAACACCGGGGAGCTGTTTTTT,.,.,TRBJ2-2,TRBV9
CASGTPQASIYEQYF,TGTGCCAGCGGGACTCCTCAAGCCTCCATCTACGAGCAGTACTTC,.,.,TRBJ2-7,TRBV28
CASSVDIGASGNYNEQFF,TGTGCCAGCAGCGTAGATATAGGGGCTAGCGGAAATTACAATGAGCAGTTCTTC,TRBD2,.,TRBJ2-1,TRBV9
CASSEPDRGRGGYTF,TGTGCCAGCAGCGAGCCGGACAGGGGGCGCGGAGGCTACACCTTC,TRBD1,.,TRBJ1-2,TRBV7-2
CASSPGTDNYEQYF,TGCGCCAGCAGCCCAGGGACAGATAACTACGAGCAGTACTTC,TRBD1,.,TRBJ2-7,TRBV4-1
CASSPWDRDEKLFF,TGTGCCAGCAGCCCGTGGGACAGGGATGAAAAACTGTTTTTT,TRBD1,.,TRBJ1-4,TRBV5-6
CASSGRIHYEQYF,TGTGCCAGCAGCGGAAGGATCCACTACGAGCAGTACTTC,.,.,TRBJ2-7,TRBV7-8
CASSLRLAGGPEETQYF,TGTGCCAGCAGCTTGAGACTAGCGGGGGGGCCGGAGGAGACCCAGTACTTC,TRBD2,.,TRBJ2-5,TRBV5-6